Below are 12 T cell receptor beta chains sequenced from a single sample in a study of CD8+CD57+ T cells in acquired aplastic anemia (dated by TCRdb to between 2017 and 2018). Expansion of CD8+CD57+ cells had been shown by flow cytometry in the patients chosen for sequencing. Instrument used: Illumina HiSeq 2000. Genomic DNA was used as template for profiling of TCR beta VDJ combinations and CDR3 sequences. The public reads were reanalyzed by TCRdb: fastp trimming at Q25, MiXCR alignment, in-frame beta chains only. Rows are combined by CDR3 protein, so each entry shows the most common genes and DNA. This sample holds 250,000 to 300,000 distinct CDR3 sequences; around three fifths were observed only once. Approximately 1.2% of the sample is taken by the ten largest. Specimen: sorted CD4+, CD8+, or CD8+CD57+ T cells (not recorded which) from PBMCs. The receptors here all came from a human donor with aplastic anemia.

Ten or more counts support this clonotype. This chain links TRBV5-1 with TRBJ2-2; TRBD2 matches 13 bases. V was clipped by 4 bases and J by 6 bases; unmatched bases: 9. This CDR3 has 17 residues. Per germline, CDR1 SGHRS and CDR2 YFSETQ. CDR3 protein: CASSARTSGRWAGELFF. The CDR3 region has the DNA TGCGCCAGCAGCGCCAGGACTAGCGGGAGATGGGCCGGGGAGCTGTTTTTT.

Comment on this clonotype: Germline is not matched at one junction end, which may reflect a read error. The J gene is TRBJ1-3, the V gene TRBV9; unclear D gene. Germline assignment: CDR1 SGDLS and CDR2 YYNGEE. The CDR3 covers 13 residues. As DNA, the CDR3 is TGTGCCAGCAGCTTCGGGAGGGAGAACACCATGTATTTT. Residues: CASSFGRENTMYF. Full variable domain (missing parts from reference TRBV9 and TRBJ1-3): DSGVTQTPKHLITATGQRVTLRCSPRSGDLSVYWYQQSLDQGLQFLIQYYNGEERAKGNILERFSAQQFPDLHSELNLSSLELGDSALYFCASSFGRENTMYFGEGSWLTVV.

This chain joins TRBV7-8 and TRBJ2-7; D might be TRBD2 (5 bases). Germline V gene lookup returns CDR1 SGHVS and CDR2 FQNEAQ. V was shortened by 5 bases and J by 5 bases, with 16 bases between the two germline ends. This CDR3 comprises 14 residues. The CDR3 nucleotides read TGTGCCAGCAGCAACCCAGGAAGGGAGAACGAGCAGTACTTC. Translation: CASSNPGRENEQYF.

This clonotype was found a few times. The V and J genes are TRBV18 and TRBJ1-1; TRBD1 matches at 8 bases. The junction had 10 bases not matched to a gene; V was cut back by 9 bases and J by 1 base. Germline V CDR1 and CDR2: KGHSH, LQKENI. This CDR3 comprises 15 residues. CDR3 sequence (DNA): TGTGCCAGTTCTGATATTGGACAGGGGAACACTGAAGCTTTCTTT. It yields the protein CASSDIGQGNTEAFF.

This chain connects TRBV12-3 or TRBV12-4 to TRBJ2-2; D may match TRBD1 or TRBD2 (5 bases each). The CDR3 spans 16 residues. V lost 1 base and J 4 bases, leaving 13 bases between the germline ends. This CDR3 reads CASSLGGHEGTGELFF. The CDR3 region has the DNA TGTGCCAGCAGTTTAGGGGGCCACGAGGGCACCGGGGAGCTGTTTTTT.

The genes are TRBV4-3 and TRBJ2-5; D possibly corresponds to TRBD2 (6 bases). Germline-derived CDR1 and CDR2 are LGHNA and YSLEER. The CDR3 sequence is 16 residues long. V was trimmed by 0 bases and J by 5 bases, leaving 16 bases between them. The DNA of the CDR3 is TGCGCCAGCAGCCAAGAAGGTCCGGGGGTGGGGGAGACCCAGTACTTC. Amino acid sequence: CASSQEGPGVGETQYF.

This clonotype was detected ten times or more. The chain employs TRBV7-9 and TRBJ1-6, with D uncertain. CDR1 and CDR2 from the germline V gene are SEHNR and FQNEAQ (reference sequence). V was shortened by 3 bases and J by 7 bases, with 10 bases between the two germline ends. The CDR3 has 14 amino acids. The CDR3 region is CASSLGVVNSPLHF. CDR3 sequence (DNA): TGTGCCAGCAGCTTGGGAGTGGTGAATTCACCCCTCCACTTT.

This clonotype has a handful of counts. The gene calls are TRBV7-2 and TRBJ2-5; D is undetermined. In germline, CDR1 is SGHTA, CDR2 FQGNSA. This CDR3 has 13 amino acids. V lost 1 base to trimming and J lost 5 bases, with 8 bases between them. This chain's CDR3 is CASSLGAGETQYF. The CDR3 nucleotides are TGTGCCAGCAGCTTAGGGGCCGGCGAGACCCAGTACTTC.

This sequence joins TRBV7-9 and TRBJ2-7; no firm D call. CDR1 and CDR2 (germline): SEHNR, FQNEAQ (reference sequence). The ends were cut back, 5 bases at V and 7 bases at J, with 9 bases in the middle. This CDR3 spans 11 amino acids. The DNA for the CDR3 is TGTGCCAGCAGCCTCGGTGAAGAGCAGTACTTC. This translates into CASSLGEEQYF.

This clonotype was seen a few times. The CDR3 bases are TGTGCCAGCAGCTTAGTAGGCCAGCAGAACACTGAAGCTTTCTTT. It yields the protein CASSLVGQQNTEAFF. The V gene is TRBV7-2, the J gene TRBJ1-1; D gene uncertain. Looked up from germline, CDR1 is SGHTA and CDR2 is FQGNSA. V dropped 1 base and J dropped 1 base, with 10 bases sitting between them. The CDR3 totals 15 residues.

This clonotype came up a few times. The J gene is TRBJ1-3, the V gene TRBV6-2 or TRBV6-3; D remains ambiguous. The CDR3 has 14 amino acids. Germline V lookup: CDR1 MNHEY, CDR2 SVGEGT. Trimming removed 5 bases at V and 0 bases at J, with 8 bases between. The CDR3 DNA sequence: TGTGCCAGCAGTCACAGAGGCTCTGGAAACACCATATATTTT. Amino acids: CASSHRGSGNTIYF.

The genes are TRBV20-1 and TRBJ1-2, with D tentatively TRBD1 (5 bases). CDR1 is DFQATT, CDR2 SNEGSKA, per germline (reference sequence). V lost 2 bases and J lost 6, with 16 bases in between. This CDR3 has 14 amino acids. CDR3 coding DNA: TGCAGTGCTAGACCCCAGGGACGGTGGAATGGCTACACCTTC. This gives the protein CSARPQGRWNGYTF.